One sample yielded the 27 T cell receptor beta chains listed below, sequenced in a study of beta chain features in type 1 diabetes. Reverse transcribing all isolated RNA meant expressed TCRB transcripts were sequenced. The table came from immunoSEQ multiplex PCR; TCRdb's copy has only in-frame clones and leaves some out. The repertoire holds some 900,000 clones, with roughly a sixth as singletons. The source material was naive CD4+ T cells from blood. These receptors were obtained from a woman under 30 in good health.

CDR3 sequence reads: CASSERGPESSTDTQYF. The CDR3 DNA reads TGCGCCAGCAGTGAACGGGGGCCAGAGTCTAGCACAGATACGCAGTATTTT. The rearrangement joins TRBV10-2 to TRBJ2-3; D tentatively reads TRBD1 or TRBD2 (6 bases each). The CDR3 contains 17 residues. Trimming took 3 bases from V and 0 from J, leaving 16 bases between them. The germline gives CDR1 WSHSY, CDR2 SAAADI.

A word on this clone: Other DNA sequences within the sample encode an identical CDR3. The CDR3 nucleotides are TGTGCCAGCAGCGTAGCTACAGGAGTGAACACTGAAGCTTTCTTT. Translating it yields CASSVATGVNTEAFF. The J gene is TRBJ1-1, the V gene TRBV9, with a tentative D call TRBD1 (5 bases). V lost 0 bases, J lost 0 bases, and 9 bases lay in between. The CDR3 runs to 15 residues. Germline loops: CDR1 SGDLS, CDR2 YYNGEE.

This clone turned up a few times. This chain uses TRBV2 with TRBJ1-2, with 8 bases that match TRBD1. V lost 3 bases and J lost 7; bases outside the gene matches: 4. This CDR3 is built from 13 residues. CDR1 and CDR2 (germline): SNHLY, FYNNEI. CDR3 in amino acids: CASSEQGASGYTF. CDR3 in DNA: TGTGCCAGCAGTGAGCAGGGGGCTTCTGGCTACACCTTC.

This clone was observed a few times. This chain connects TRBV7-3 to TRBJ2-1, with 13 bases fitting TRBD2. CDR1 and CDR2 from the germline V gene are SGHTA and FQGTGA. With V trimmed by 5 bases and J by 9 bases, 7 bases remained unmatched. This CDR3 contains 15 residues. For the CDR3, the DNA is TGTGCCAGCAGCCCAGGACTAGCGGGGGTAACTGAGCAGTTCTTC. Translated, it gives CASSPGLAGVTEQFF. Based on the CDR3 plus reference TRBV7-3 and TRBJ2-1, the full variable domain is GAGVSQTPSNKVTEKGKYVELRCDPISGHTALYWYRQSLGQGPEFLIYFQGTGAADDSGLPNDRFFAVRPEGSVSTLKIQRTERGDSAVYLCASSPGLAGVTEQFFGPGTRLTVL.

This clone has just a few counts. This chain links TRBV5-1 with TRBJ2-7, with 16 bases aligning to TRBD2. Germline loops: CDR1 SGHRS, CDR2 YFSETQ. CDR3 length: 20 residues. V lost 4 bases and J lost 3; bases outside the gene matches: 16. The CDR3 loop reads CASSGLPGLAGGRQNYEQYF. For the CDR3, the DNA is TGCGCCAGCAGCGGATTGCCGGGACTAGCGGGAGGGCGGCAGAACTACGAGCAGTACTTC.

The chain carries TRBV4-3 and TRBJ1-2; D remains unclear. The germline gives CDR1 LGHNA, CDR2 YSLEER. The CDR3 is 12 amino acids. Trimming cost V 1 base and J 8 bases, with 8 bases left between them. CDR3 nucleotides: TGCGCCAGCAGCCAAGTTGGAGAAGGCTACACCTTC. It translates to CASSQVGEGYTF.

This clone was recorded once. The V and J genes are TRBV5-1 and TRBJ2-5; D gene unclear. Trimming took 0 bases from V and 4 from J, leaving 10 bases between them. The CDR3 has 14 residues. Germline values: CDR1 SGHRS, CDR2 YFSETQ. The CDR3 DNA follows: TGCGCCAGCAGCTTGGAGGCAGGTGGAGAGACCCAGTACTTC. Its protein product is CASSLEAGGETQYF.

A few counts support this clone. The chain carries TRBV29-1 and TRBJ2-5; D is possibly TRBD1 (6 bases). CDR3 size: 11 residues. CDR1 is SQVTM, CDR2 ANQGSEA, per germline. Between the trimmed V and J ends, which lost 5 bases and 8 bases, there was a span of 12 bases. CDR3 DNA sequence: TGCAGCGTTCTGCAGGGGAATACCCAGTACTTC. Protein: CSVLQGNTQYF.

This clone has only a few counts. In the same sample, other DNA sequences code for this CDR3. This chain connects TRBV18 to TRBJ1-1; D is ambiguous. This CDR3 has 13 residues. The V and J ends lost 3 bases and 1 base respectively, with 6 bases between them. Germline V gives CDR1 KGHSH, CDR2 LQKENI. The CDR3 loop reads CASSPAENTEAFF. CDR3 DNA: TGTGCCAGCTCACCCGCAGAGAACACTGAAGCTTTCTTT. Filled out from reference TRBV18 and TRBJ1-1, the complete variable domain reads NAGVMQNPRHLVRRRGQEARLRCSPMKGHSHVYWYRQLPEEGLKFMVYLQKENIIDESGMPKERFSAEFPKEGPSILRIQQVVRGDSAAYFCASSPAENTEAFFGQGTRLTVV.

This clone occurred a few times. V and J are TRBV29-1 and TRBJ2-5; D may correspond to TRBD1 or TRBD2 (5 bases each). V lost 8 bases, J lost 0 bases, and 19 bases lay in between. CDR3 length equals 15 residues. The germline V gene has CDR1 SQVTM and CDR2 ANQGSEA. The CDR3 spells CSIGALAKDQETQYF. CDR3 nucleotides: TGCAGCATCGGGGCGCTAGCAAAGGACCAAGAGACCCAGTACTTC.

This clone appeared a few times. The chain has TRBV25-1 and TRBJ1-2; D gene unclear. Germline values: CDR1 MGHDK, CDR2 SYGVNS. This CDR3 region has 14 residues. Trimming shortened V by 0 bases and J by 0 bases, and 5 bases separated the two germline ends. CDR3 loop: CASSEYSANYGYTF. The CDR3 DNA reads TGTGCCAGCAGTGAATATTCCGCTAACTATGGCTACACCTTC.

In this sample, this clone turned up a few times. V is TRBV7-9 and J is TRBJ1-1; 8 bases fit TRBD1. Trimming took 5 bases from V and 5 from J; bases not matched to a gene: 7. CDR1 SEHNR and CDR2 FQNEAQ come from the germline V gene (reference sequence). This CDR3 contains 14 residues. DNA for the CDR3: TGTGCCAGCAGCACCGGACAGGGTGGAACTGAAGCTTTCTTT. It is translated as CASSTGQGGTEAFF.

This clone was seen more than once but under ten times. This chain joins TRBV28 and TRBJ2-3, with a tentative D call TRBD1 (5 bases). CDR1 and CDR2 (germline): MDHEN, SYDVKM. The CDR3 is made up of 14 amino acids. Deletions cut 7 bases from V and 0 bases from J, with 11 bases between. DNA for the CDR3: TGTGCCAGCAAATCTGGGGCTAGCACAGATACGCAGTATTTT. Protein: CASKSGASTDTQYF.

This clone was counted between two and nine times. The chain employs TRBV7-2 and TRBJ2-7, with 9 bases that match TRBD2. CDR1 SGHTA and CDR2 FQGNSA come from the germline V gene. The V gene end was trimmed by 1 base and the J gene end by 3 bases; junction bases not matched to a gene: 4. The length of the CDR3 is 15 residues. The CDR3 loop reads CASSLGPSGDYEQYF. Written as DNA, the CDR3 is TGTGCCAGCAGCTTAGGGCCTAGCGGGGACTACGAGCAGTACTTC. Full variable domain (rest looked up from reference TRBV7-2 and TRBJ2-7): GAGVSQSPSNKVTEKGKDVELRCDPISGHTALYWYRQSLGQGLEFLIYFQGNSAPDKSGLPSDRFSAERTGGSVSTLTIQRTQQEDSAVYLCASSLGPSGDYEQYFGPGTRLTVT.

The V call is TRBV6-4, the J call TRBJ1-5; D is ambiguous. Trimming stripped 3 bases from V and 4 bases from J, with 7 bases between. The CDR3 has 13 amino acids. CDR1 is MRHNA and CDR2 is SNTAGT in the germline V gene. Here the CDR3 DNA reads TGTGCCAGCAGTGATCGGCCAAATCAGCCCCAGCATTTT. Encoded protein: CASSDRPNQPQHF.

The sample holds a few counts of this clone. The chain combines TRBV7-9 with TRBJ2-7, with a possible D match to TRBD2 (5 bases). Trimming took 3 bases from V and 0 from J, leaving 9 bases between them. CDR3 length: 14 residues. CDR1 SEHNR and CDR2 FQNEAQ come from the germline V gene (reference sequence). The CDR3 spells CASSFAGSSYEQYF. The CDR3, as DNA: TGTGCCAGCAGCTTTGCGGGTAGCTCCTACGAGCAGTACTTC.

This rearrangement joins TRBV18 to TRBJ2-7, with unresolved D. From germline, CDR1 is KGHSH and CDR2 LQKENI. The CDR3 totals 14 residues. V lost 3 bases and J lost 0, with 9 bases in between. As DNA, the CDR3 is TGTGCCAGCTCACCGGGAATTAGCTCCTACGAGCAGTACTTC. It specifies CASSPGISSYEQYF.

The V gene is TRBV20-1, the J gene TRBJ1-1; no reliable D call. Germline CDR1 and CDR2: DFQATT and SNEGSKA (reference sequence). The CDR3 covers 11 residues. Trimming removed 7 bases at V and 6 bases at J, with 12 bases between. CDR3 protein: CSGEGVPEAFF. Here the CDR3 DNA reads TGCAGTGGGGAGGGTGTGCCTGAAGCTTTCTTT.

V gene TRBV5-6 combines with J gene TRBJ1-1; D may be TRBD1 (6 bases). The CDR3 sequence is 17 residues long. Trimming shortened V by 5 bases and J by 4 bases, and 24 bases separated the two germline ends. Germline loops: CDR1 SGHDT, CDR2 YYEEEE. The CDR3 DNA reads TGTGCCAGCAGTCCAAGGGCACGGGGGCTTGGCGTCACTGAAGCTTTCTTT. Its protein product is CASSPRARGLGVTEAFF.

The rearrangement uses TRBV4-3 and TRBJ1-1, with TRBD1 matching over 9 bases. V shed 5 bases, J shed 7 bases, and the junction held 14 bases outside the gene matches. Germline V gene sequence: CDR1 LGHNA, CDR2 YSLEER. CDR3 length equals 16 residues. CDR3 in amino acids: CASSGALGQGIYEAFF. CDR3 sequence (DNA): TGCGCCAGCAGCGGAGCTCTGGGACAGGGAATTTATGAAGCTTTCTTT.

The chain is built from TRBV15 and TRBJ2-2; D is undetermined. The V end lost 1 base, the J end lost 6 bases, and 6 bases lay between the germline ends. Germline values: CDR1 LNHNV, CDR2 YYDKDF (reference sequence). The CDR3 has 13 amino acids. This CDR3 reads CATSRAVPGELFF. The CDR3 DNA reads as TGTGCCACCAGCAGAGCGGTCCCCGGGGAGCTGTTTTTT. Based on the CDR3 plus reference TRBV15 and TRBJ2-2, the full variable domain is DAMVIQNPRYQVTQFGKPVTLSCSQTLNHNVMYWYQQKSSQAPKLLFHYYDKDFNNEADTPDNFQSRRPNTSFCFLDIRSPGLGDTAMYLCATSRAVPGELFFGEGSRLTVL.

This clone showed up just a few times. The sample holds other DNA sequences that translate to the same CDR3. The chain uses TRBV7-9 and TRBJ2-5, with a tentative D call TRBD2 (5 bases). The CDR3 totals 12 residues. Deletions cut 6 bases from V and 5 bases from J, with 10 bases between. Germline V gives CDR1 SEHNR, CDR2 FQNEAQ (reference sequence). For the CDR3, the DNA is TGTGCCAGCAGTCTAGAGCGGGAGACCCAGTACTTC. Translated, it gives CASSLERETQYF.

The V and J genes are TRBV27 and TRBJ2-6; 11 nucleotides align to TRBD1. The CDR3 sequence is 18 residues long. Looked up from germline, CDR1 is MNHEY and CDR2 is SMNVEV (reference sequence). The V gene end was trimmed by 4 bases and the J gene end by 0 bases; junction bases not matched to a gene: 5. CDR3 coding DNA: TGTGCCAGCAGTTCACGGACAGGGGGCCTCTCTGGGGCCAACGTCCTGACTTTC. Translating gives CASSSRTGGLSGANVLTF.

Details on this clone: Different DNA sequences within this sample yield the same CDR3. The chain carries TRBV18 and TRBJ2-2, with 12 nucleotides matching TRBD2. The CDR3 is made up of 16 amino acids. Germline V gene data show CDR1 as KGHSH and CDR2 as LQKENI. V shed 6 bases, J shed 2 bases, and the junction held 4 bases outside the gene matches. CDR3: CASSPGLAGNTGELFF. CDR3 nucleotides: TGTGCCAGCTCCCCAGGACTAGCGGGAAACACCGGGGAGCTGTTTTTT.

This chain links TRBV2 with TRBJ2-2; 12 bases fit TRBD2. The germline CDR1 and CDR2 sequences are SNHLY and FYNNEI. Germline trimming cut 2 bases from V and 8 bases from J; bases unmatched to any gene: 6. The CDR3 spans 16 residues. The CDR3 DNA is TGTGCCAGCAGTGAACGGGCTAGCGGGAGGGCGGGGGAGCTGTTTTTT. Its translation: CASSERASGRAGELFF.

This clone has ten or more counts. The chain links TRBV7-9 to TRBJ2-3; D unclear. The CDR3 totals 9 residues. From germline, CDR1 is SEHNR and CDR2 FQNEAQ (reference sequence). Between the trimmed V and J ends, which lost 4 bases and 10 bases, there was a span of 3 bases. The CDR3 nucleotides are TGTGCCAGCAGCTATGCGCAGTATTTT. This encodes CASSYAQYF.

This clone has just a few counts. This chain connects TRBV5-1 to TRBJ2-1; 12 nucleotides agree with TRBD2. This CDR3 has 13 residues. J was trimmed by 14 bases and V by 0 bases; bases with no gene match: 3. Germline-derived CDR1 and CDR2 are SGHRS and YFSETQ. The CDR3 here is CASSLGLAGDKFF. The CDR3 nucleotides read TGCGCCAGCAGCTTGGGACTAGCGGGAGACAAGTTCTTC. The whole variable domain, remainder taken from reference TRBV5-1 and TRBJ2-1, is KAGVTQTPRYLIKTRGQQVTLSCSPISGHRSVSWYQQTPGQGLQFLFEYFSETQRNKGNFPGRFSGRQFSNSRSEMNVSTLELGDSALYLCASSLGLAGDKFFGPGTRLTVL.